This T cell receptor (beta chain) was obtained from a study of neurological immune-mediated disorders. This clonotype was detected ten times or more. TCRdb re-called the 5' RACE reads through MiXCR, storing one row per CDR3 protein. The repertoire holds 40,000 to 45,000 distinct CDR3 sequences, with roughly an eighth as singletons. CDR1 and CDR2 (germline): SGHRS, YFSETQ. The CDR3 is made up of 15 amino acids. V was cut by 1 base and J by 0 bases, with 8 bases left in between. The sample consisted of PBMCs. The chain uses TRBV5-1 and TRBJ1-5, with a weak D call TRBD1 (5 bases). The receptor was derived from a female donor in good health. The CDR3 spells CASSLWGNSNQPQHF. CDR3 bases: TGCGCCAGCAGCTTGTGGGGGAATAGCAATCAGCCCCAGCATTTT.